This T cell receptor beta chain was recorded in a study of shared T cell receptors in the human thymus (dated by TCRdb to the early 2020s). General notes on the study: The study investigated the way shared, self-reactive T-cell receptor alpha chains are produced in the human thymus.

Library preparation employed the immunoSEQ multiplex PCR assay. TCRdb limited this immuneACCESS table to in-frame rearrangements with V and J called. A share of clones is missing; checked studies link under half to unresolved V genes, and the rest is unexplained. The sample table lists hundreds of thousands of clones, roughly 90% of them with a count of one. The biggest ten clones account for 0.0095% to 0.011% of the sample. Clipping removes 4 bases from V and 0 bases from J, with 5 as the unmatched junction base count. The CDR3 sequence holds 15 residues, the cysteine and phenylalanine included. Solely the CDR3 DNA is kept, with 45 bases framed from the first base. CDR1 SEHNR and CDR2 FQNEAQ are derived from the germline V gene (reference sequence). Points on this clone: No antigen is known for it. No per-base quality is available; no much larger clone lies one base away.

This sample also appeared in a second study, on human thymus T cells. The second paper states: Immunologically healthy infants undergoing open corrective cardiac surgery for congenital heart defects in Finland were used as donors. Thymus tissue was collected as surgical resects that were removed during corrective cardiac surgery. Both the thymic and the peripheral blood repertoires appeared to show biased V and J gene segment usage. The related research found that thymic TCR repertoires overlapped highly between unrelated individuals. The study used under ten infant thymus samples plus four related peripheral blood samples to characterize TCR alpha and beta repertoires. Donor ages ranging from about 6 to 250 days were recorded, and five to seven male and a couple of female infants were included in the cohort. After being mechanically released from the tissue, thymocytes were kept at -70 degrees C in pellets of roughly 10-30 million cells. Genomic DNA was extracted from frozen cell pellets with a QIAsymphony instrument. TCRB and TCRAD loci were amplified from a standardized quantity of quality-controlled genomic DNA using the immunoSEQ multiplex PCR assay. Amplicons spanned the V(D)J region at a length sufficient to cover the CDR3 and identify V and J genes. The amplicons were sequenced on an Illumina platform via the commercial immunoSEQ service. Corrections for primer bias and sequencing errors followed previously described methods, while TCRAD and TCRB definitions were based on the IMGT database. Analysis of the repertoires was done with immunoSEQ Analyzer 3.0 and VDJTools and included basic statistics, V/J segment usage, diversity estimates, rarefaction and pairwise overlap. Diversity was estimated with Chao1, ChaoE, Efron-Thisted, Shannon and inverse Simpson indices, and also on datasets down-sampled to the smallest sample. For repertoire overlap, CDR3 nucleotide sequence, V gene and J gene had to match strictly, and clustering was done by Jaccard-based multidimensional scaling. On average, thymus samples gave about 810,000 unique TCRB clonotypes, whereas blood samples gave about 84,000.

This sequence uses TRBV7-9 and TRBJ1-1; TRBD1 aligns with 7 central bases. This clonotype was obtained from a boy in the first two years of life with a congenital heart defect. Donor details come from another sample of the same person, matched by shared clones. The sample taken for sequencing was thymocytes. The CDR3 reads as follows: CASSSTGILNTEAFF. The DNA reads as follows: TGTGCCAGCAGCTCGACAGGGATATTGAACACTGAAGCTTTCTTT.